The next 31 T cell receptor beta chains were all read from a single sample in a study of T-cell memory formation after mild COVID-19. MiXCR was run by TCRdb on the 5' RACE reads, yielding one entry per CDR3 protein. The profile shows approximately 260,000 distinct CDR3 sequences, less than 20% of them singletons. Sequencing was carried out using PBMCs or a T cell subset sorted from them (not recorded which). The receptor source for this set is a man aged 18 to 30 who had mild COVID-19 (a few samples of this study predate the infection). Cell type and time point are not known.

The chain uses TRBV6-2 or TRBV6-3 and TRBJ1-1; no definite D call. This CDR3 has 13 amino acids. The germline gives CDR1 MNHEY, CDR2 SVGEGT. With 6 bases removed from V and 9 bases from J, the gap between germline ends came to 17 bases. The CDR3: CASSPLFPRQAFF. In DNA form, the CDR3 reads TGTGCCAGCAGCCCGCTCTTCCCCCGCCAAGCTTTCTTT.

This clonotype was seen only a few times. This chain links TRBV5-8 with TRBJ1-1; D is uncertain. The V and J ends lost 2 bases and 4 bases respectively, with 12 bases between them. Per the germline V gene, CDR1 is SGHTS and CDR2 is YDEGEE. The CDR3 has 14 residues. The CDR3 spells CASSFSGVVTEAFF. The CDR3 coding sequence is TGTGCCAGCAGCTTTTCCGGGGTTGTCACTGAAGCTTTCTTT.

In its sample, this clonotype was seen a few times. V and J are TRBV20-1 and TRBJ2-5, with TRBD2 identical over 7 bases. This CDR3 comprises 13 residues. Per the germline V gene, CDR1 is DFQATT and CDR2 is SNEGSKA (reference sequence). In nucleotides, the CDR3 is TGCAGCGGCGGGCGGGGGTCAGAGGAGACCCAGTACTTC. Its translation is CSGGRGSEETQYF.

This clonotype was seen only a few times. V and J are TRBV19 and TRBJ2-5; D might be TRBD2 (6 bases). The V and J ends lost 3 bases and 4 bases respectively, with 9 bases between them. Germline V gives CDR1 LNHDA, CDR2 SQIVND (reference sequence). The CDR3 totals 13 residues. The CDR3 DNA reads as TGTGCCAGTAGTATCACGGGACTAGAGACCCAGTACTTC. Amino acid sequence: CASSITGLETQYF.

The CDR3 loop reads CASRLGGLAYEQYF. CDR3 sequence (DNA): TGTGCCAGCAGATTGGGGGGACTGGCCTACGAGCAGTACTTC. The V gene is TRBV6-2 or TRBV6-3, the J gene TRBJ2-7; possibly TRBD2 for D (6 bases). V was pared by 6 bases and J by 2 bases, with 14 bases between. This CDR3 is built from 14 residues. Germline V gives CDR1 MNHEY, CDR2 SVGEGT.

In its sample, this clonotype was seen a few times. J is TRBJ2-5 and V is TRBV5-1, with D hard to call. The germline V gene has CDR1 SGHRS and CDR2 YFSETQ. The length of the CDR3 is 13 residues. V gave up 1 base and J gave up 5 bases, with 9 bases separating them. The CDR3 DNA reads TGCGCCAGCAGCTTGCTGGGGTCGGAGACCCAGTACTTC. It translates to CASSLLGSETQYF.

The genes are TRBV18 and TRBJ1-6, with 9 bases identical to TRBD1. The V segment lost 3 bases and the J segment 10 bases; nucleotides outside the gene matches: 10. The germline V gene encodes CDR1 KGHSH and CDR2 LQKENI. The CDR3 contains 16 residues. CDR3 protein: CASSPSGTGYRSPLHF. The CDR3 coding sequence is TGTGCCAGCTCACCTTCCGGGACAGGGTACCGATCACCCCTCCACTTT.

The sample holds a few counts of this clonotype. V and J are TRBV7-2 and TRBJ2-1; the D is unclear. Between the trimmed V and J ends, which lost 4 bases and 3 bases, there was a span of 10 bases. Germline V gene sequence: CDR1 SGHTA, CDR2 FQGNSA. This CDR3 comprises 14 residues. The CDR3: CASSSDGRYNEQFF. In DNA, the CDR3 is TGTGCCAGCAGCTCCGACGGCCGCTACAATGAGCAGTTCTTC. Full variable domain (rest looked up from reference TRBV7-2 and TRBJ2-1): GAGVSQSPSNKVTEKGKDVELRCDPISGHTALYWYRQSLGQGLEFLIYFQGNSAPDKSGLPSDRFSAERTGGSVSTLTIQRTQQEDSAVYLCASSSDGRYNEQFFGPGTRLTVL.

This clonotype is termed medium-sized. This chain joins TRBV12-3 or TRBV12-4 and TRBJ1-5; no reliable D call. The CDR3 loop spans 13 amino acids. The V end was cut by 6 bases, the J end by 9 bases, with 15 bases between. The CDR3 DNA reads as TGTGCCAGCAGCCCTAGCCCGGCCTCGCCCCAGCATTTT. Translation gives CASSPSPASPQHF.

This clonotype was detected many times. V gene TRBV7-2 combines with J gene TRBJ2-7; D tentatively reads TRBD1 or TRBD2 (5 bases each). CDR3 length equals 15 residues. Deletions cut 1 base from V and 3 bases from J, with 13 bases between. The germline CDR1 and CDR2 sequences are SGHTA and FQGNSA. The CDR3 region is CASSLGGEQGYEQYF. DNA of the CDR3: TGTGCCAGCAGCTTAGGAGGGGAGCAAGGCTACGAGCAGTACTTC. The full variable domain, in which reference TRBV7-2 and TRBJ2-7 provide the parts outside the CDR3, is GAGVSQSPSNKVTEKGKDVELRCDPISGHTALYWYRQSLGQGLEFLIYFQGNSAPDKSGLPSDRFSAERTGGSVSTLTIQRTQQEDSAVYLCASSLGGEQGYEQYFGPGTRLTVT.

The chain joins TRBV5-1 to TRBJ1-2, with 11 bases identical to TRBD1. Per germline, CDR1 SGHRS and CDR2 YFSETQ. The J segment lost 1 base and the V segment lost 3 bases, leaving 14 bases of the junction unmatched. The CDR3 runs 19 residues. This CDR3 is CASSYSSGTGGLVNYGYTF. In nucleotides, the CDR3 is TGCGCCAGCAGCTATTCCTCCGGGACAGGGGGACTCGTTAACTATGGCTACACCTTC.

This clonotype was detected a few times. The chain links TRBV6-5 to TRBJ2-3; D may be TRBD1 (5 bases). Germline values: CDR1 MNHEY, CDR2 SVGAGI. V was trimmed by 2 bases and J by 3 bases, leaving 12 bases between them. CDR3 length: 15 amino acids. CDR3 sequence reads: CASSYRGLGTDTQYF. For the CDR3, the DNA is TGTGCCAGCAGTTACAGGGGATTGGGTACAGATACGCAGTATTTT.

This clonotype showed up just a few times. The rearrangement links TRBV25-1 to TRBJ2-3; D is ambiguous. CDR1 is MGHDK and CDR2 is SYGVNS in the germline V gene. This CDR3 spans 13 amino acids. Deletions cut 4 bases from V and 2 bases from J, with 7 bases between. The CDR3 spells CASSGSVTDTQYF. DNA for the CDR3: TGTGCCAGCAGTGGGTCAGTCACAGATACGCAGTATTTT. The whole variable domain, remainder taken from reference TRBV25-1 and TRBJ2-3, is EADIYQTPRYLVIGTGKKITLECSQTMGHDKMYWYQQDPGMELHLIHYSYGVNSTEKGDLSSESTVSRIRTEHFPLTLESARPSHTSQYLCASSGSVTDTQYFGPGTRLTVL.

This chain connects TRBV7-2 to TRBJ2-3; no reliable D call. The CDR3 sequence is 14 residues long. V was clipped by 4 bases and J by 2 bases, with 10 bases between them. Germline assignment: CDR1 SGHTA and CDR2 FQGNSA. The CDR3 here is CASSYDQDTDTQYF. The CDR3 nucleotides are TGTGCCAGCAGCTACGACCAAGACACAGATACGCAGTATTTT.

This clonotype has a handful of counts. This chain joins TRBV5-1 and TRBJ1-1, with 8 bases lining up with TRBD1. V gave up 4 bases and J gave up 5 bases; unmatched junction bases: 10. The CDR3 spans 15 residues. Germline-derived CDR1 and CDR2 are SGHRS and YFSETQ. CDR3 DNA: TGCGCCAGCAGCGGAGGCAGGGGGCGAGGGACTGAAGCTTTCTTT. It is translated as CASSGGRGRGTEAFF.

This chain uses TRBV28 with TRBJ1-2, with D uncertain. V was trimmed by 6 bases and J by 4 bases, leaving 9 bases between them. Germline loops: CDR1 MDHEN, CDR2 SYDVKM. The CDR3 consists of 12 residues. CDR3 region: CASRLIGYGYTF. In DNA form, the CDR3 reads TGTGCCAGCAGACTGATAGGCTATGGCTACACCTTC.

The gene calls are TRBV7-2 and TRBJ2-7; TRBD2 is a possible D gene (5 bases). V was pared by 4 bases and J by 4 bases, with 14 bases between. CDR3 length: 14 amino acids. The V gene's germline CDR1 is SGHTA and CDR2 FQGNSA. The chain's CDR3 is CASSSHPREYEQYF. The CDR3 DNA reads as TGTGCCAGCAGCTCGCACCCACGGGAATACGAGCAGTACTTC.

The chain recombines TRBV4-3 with TRBJ1-2, with a weak D call TRBD1 (6 bases). Germline V gene lookup returns CDR1 LGHNA and CDR2 YSLEER. This CDR3 is built from 18 residues. The V gene lost 5 bases and the J gene lost 6 bases, with 28 bases spanning the gap. CDR3: CASSTGLGRSRGFDGYTF. CDR3 DNA: TGCGCCAGCAGCACAGGACTGGGCCGGAGCAGGGGTTTCGATGGCTACACCTTC.

V and J are TRBV28 and TRBJ1-1; D perhaps matches TRBD1 (5 bases). Germline CDR1 and CDR2: MDHEN and SYDVKM. The V end lost 7 bases, the J end lost 0 bases, and 12 bases lay between the germline ends. The CDR3 is 14 amino acids. The CDR3 DNA reads TGTGCCAGCACCCCGGGGGACCTGAACACTGAAGCTTTCTTT. The encoded protein is CASTPGDLNTEAFF.

This clonotype was counted at least ten times. This chain joins TRBV28 and TRBJ2-5; D is ambiguous. The CDR3 runs to 12 residues. The V end lost 5 bases, the J end lost 1 base, and 5 bases lay between the germline ends. The germline V gene has CDR1 MDHEN and CDR2 SYDVKM. For the CDR3, the DNA is TGTGCCAGCAGTACCTCCCAAGAGACCCAGTACTTC. Its protein is CASSTSQETQYF.

The chain joins TRBV5-6 to TRBJ2-3; 7 nucleotides align to TRBD2. The germline V gene has CDR1 SGHDT and CDR2 YYEEEE. Trimming at V came to 4 bases and at J to 10 bases, leaving 6 bases not matched to a gene. The CDR3 has 12 amino acids. DNA of the CDR3: TGTGCCAGCAGCCTGACTAGCCGTGCGCAGTATTTT. Its translation: CASSLTSRAQYF.

The chain uses TRBV7-8 and TRBJ2-3, with D unresolved. Trimming stripped 9 bases from V and 2 bases from J, with 12 bases between. The germline V gene has CDR1 SGHVS and CDR2 FQNEAQ. The CDR3 is 13 residues long. The DNA of the CDR3 is TGTGCCAGTACGAAAGGGTTCACAGATACGCAGTATTTT. It encodes CASTKGFTDTQYF.

In this sample, this clonotype turned up a few times. This sequence joins TRBV12-3 or TRBV12-4 and TRBJ2-5; D remains ambiguous. Trimming stripped 7 bases from V and 5 bases from J, with 11 bases between. The length of the CDR3 is 12 residues. CDR3 nucleotide sequence: TGTGCCAGCACTAATCTCGGGGAGACCCAGTACTTC. This translates into CASTNLGETQYF.

This clonotype was seen more than once but under ten times. The rearrangement links TRBV5-1 to TRBJ2-7; possible D gene TRBD1, 6 bases. The CDR3 runs 19 residues. Between the trimmed V and J ends, which lost 0 bases and 2 bases, there was a span of 24 bases. Germline CDR1 SGHRS, CDR2 YFSETQ. CDR3 sequence: CASSLVVKPSRQEAYEQYV. The CDR3 nucleotides read TGCGCCAGCAGCTTGGTCGTTAAGCCGTCCCGACAGGAGGCCTACGAGCAGTACGTC.

This clonotype occurred a few times. The chain couples TRBV12-3 or TRBV12-4 to TRBJ1-1; D remains unclear. Trimming removed 2 bases from V and 5 bases from J, with 6 bases in between. The CDR3 extends over 12 amino acids. CDR3 bases: TGTGCCAGCAGTTTAATGATGACTGAAGCTTTCTTT. Translated, it gives CASSLMMTEAFF.

The CDR3 region has the DNA TGTGCCAGCAGCTACCTTGGACAGAGCCACACAGATACGCAGTATTTT. Translated, it gives CASSYLGQSHTDTQYF. The chain joins TRBV3-1 to TRBJ2-3; possible D gene TRBD1, 6 bases. In germline, CDR1 is LGHDT, CDR2 YNNKEL (reference sequence). The CDR3 runs 16 residues. V was trimmed by 5 bases and J by 2 bases, leaving 17 bases between them.

The chain recombines TRBV20-1 with TRBJ2-7; D might be TRBD1 (6 bases). V was shortened by 4 bases and J by 0 bases, with 13 bases between the two germline ends. The length of the CDR3 is 14 residues. From germline, CDR1 is DFQATT and CDR2 SNEGSKA (reference sequence). The CDR3 here is CSANLGQPSYEQYF. CDR3 DNA: TGCAGTGCTAACCTTGGACAGCCCTCCTACGAGCAGTACTTC.

This clonotype appeared a few times. The gene calls are TRBV24-1 and TRBJ2-1; D possibly corresponds to TRBD2 (6 bases). The CDR3 runs to 14 residues. Trimming stripped 4 bases from V and 2 bases from J, with 8 bases between. Germline lookup yields CDR1 KGHDR and CDR2 SFDVKD. This CDR3 is CATSEGGTYNEQFF. The CDR3 nucleotides read TGTGCCACCAGTGAGGGGGGTACCTACAATGAGCAGTTCTTC.

This clonotype turned up a few times. The gene calls are TRBV9 and TRBJ2-4; the match to TRBD2 covers 7 bases. The junction had 9 bases not matched to a gene; V was cut back by 0 bases and J by 0 bases. CDR3 length: 18 residues. Germline lookup yields CDR1 SGDLS and CDR2 YYNGEE. The chain's CDR3 is CASSVAFGGSLAKNIQYF. As DNA, the CDR3 is TGTGCCAGCAGCGTAGCGTTCGGGGGGTCTTTAGCCAAAAACATTCAGTACTTC.

This clonotype was counted a few times. This sequence joins TRBV5-1 and TRBJ1-1; D gene uncertain. V lost 2 bases and J 8 bases, leaving 13 bases between the germline ends. Germline V CDR1 and CDR2: SGHRS, YFSETQ. The length of the CDR3 is 13 residues. In DNA, the CDR3 is TGCGCCAGCAGCTTAGACGGGTTGTTAGAAGCTTTCTTT. Encoded protein: CASSLDGLLEAFF.

The chain has TRBV6-5 and TRBJ1-4; TRBD1 is a possible D gene (5 bases). CDR1 MNHEY and CDR2 SVGAGI come from the germline V gene. Deletions cut 5 bases from V and 0 bases from J, with 13 bases between. The CDR3 extends over 16 amino acids. The CDR3 region is CASSPWGGATNEKLFF. The CDR3 bases are TGTGCCAGCAGTCCTTGGGGGGGTGCAACTAATGAAAAACTGTTTTTT.